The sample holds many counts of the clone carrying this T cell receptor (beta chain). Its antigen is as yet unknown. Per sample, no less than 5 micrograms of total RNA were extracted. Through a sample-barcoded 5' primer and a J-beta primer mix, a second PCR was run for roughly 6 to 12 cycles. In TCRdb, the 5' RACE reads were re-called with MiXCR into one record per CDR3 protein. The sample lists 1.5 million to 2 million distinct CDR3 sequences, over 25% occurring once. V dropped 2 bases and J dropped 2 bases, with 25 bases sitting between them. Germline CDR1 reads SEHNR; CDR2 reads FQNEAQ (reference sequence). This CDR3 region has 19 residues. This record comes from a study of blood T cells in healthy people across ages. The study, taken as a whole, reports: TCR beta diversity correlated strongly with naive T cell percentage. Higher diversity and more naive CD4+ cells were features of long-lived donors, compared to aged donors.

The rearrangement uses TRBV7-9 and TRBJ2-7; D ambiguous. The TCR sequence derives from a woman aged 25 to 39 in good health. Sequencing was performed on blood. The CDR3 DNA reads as TGTGCCAGCAGCTTACTGGTGGGGTTGAGGATGGATACCACCTACGAGCAGTACTTC. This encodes CASSLLVGLRMDTTYEQYF.